This T cell receptor beta chain appears in the sequencing data of a study of blood T cell repertoires in COVID-19. Overall study context: The United States, Italy and Spain provided the acute and convalescent COVID-19 samples. The analysed material was cDNA or gDNA that came from T cells, B-cell-depleted T cells, or PBMCs.

In the original workflow: Using reference gene primer amplification, nucleated cell counts were estimated. Using immunoSEQ multiplex PCR, the repertoire was profiled, and TCRdb retains in-frame clones only, with some absent. V and J calls and clone size are copied from that table; D and trimming were computed from the DNA. Among some 200,000 clones listed, around 81% were seen once. V lost 1 base to trimming and J lost 4 bases, with 13 bases between them. The CDR3 totals 16 residues. Germline V gives CDR1 SGHTA, CDR2 FQGNSA. The Seattle patients joined while their infection was active and were tracked longitudinally afterward.

The chain recombines TRBV7-2 with TRBJ2-2; weak D call: TRBD1 (5 bases). The sequence was collected from a man aged 60-69 years with COVID-19, enrolled during active disease. Sequenced input: peripheral blood. The CDR3 protein is CASSLGRAGFTGELFF. The CDR3 nucleotides are TGTGCCAGCAGCTTAGGAAGGGCAGGGTTCACCGGGGAGCTGTTTTTT. The full variable domain, with the rest looked up from reference TRBV7-2 and TRBJ2-2, is GAGVSQSPSNKVTEKGKDVELRCDPISGHTALYWYRQSLGQGLEFLIYFQGNSAPDKSGLPSDRFSAERTGGSVSTLTIQRTQQEDSAVYLCASSLGRAGFTGELFFGEGSRLTVL.